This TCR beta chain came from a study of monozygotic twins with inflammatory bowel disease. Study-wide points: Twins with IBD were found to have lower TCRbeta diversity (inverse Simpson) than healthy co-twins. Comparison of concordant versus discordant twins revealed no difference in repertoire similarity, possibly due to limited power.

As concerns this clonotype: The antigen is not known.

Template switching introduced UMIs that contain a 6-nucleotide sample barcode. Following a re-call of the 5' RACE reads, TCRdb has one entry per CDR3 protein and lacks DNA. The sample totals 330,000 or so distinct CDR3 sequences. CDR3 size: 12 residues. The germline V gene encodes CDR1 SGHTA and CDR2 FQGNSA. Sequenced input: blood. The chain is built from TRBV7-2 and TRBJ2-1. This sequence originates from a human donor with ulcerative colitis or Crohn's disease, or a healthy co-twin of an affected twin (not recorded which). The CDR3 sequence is CASSLGLTEQFF.